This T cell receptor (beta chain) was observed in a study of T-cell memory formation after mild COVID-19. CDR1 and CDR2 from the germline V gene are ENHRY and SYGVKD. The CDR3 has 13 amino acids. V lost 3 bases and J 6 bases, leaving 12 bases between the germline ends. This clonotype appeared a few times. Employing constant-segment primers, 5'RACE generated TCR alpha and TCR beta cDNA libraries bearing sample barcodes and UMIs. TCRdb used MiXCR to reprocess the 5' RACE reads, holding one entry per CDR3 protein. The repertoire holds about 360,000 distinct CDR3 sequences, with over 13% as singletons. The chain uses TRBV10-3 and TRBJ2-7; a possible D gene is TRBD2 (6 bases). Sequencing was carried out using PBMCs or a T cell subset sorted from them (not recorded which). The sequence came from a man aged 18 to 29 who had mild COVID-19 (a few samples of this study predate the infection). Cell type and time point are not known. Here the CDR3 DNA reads TGTGCCATCAGTGACCAAGCCGGGGGCGAGCAGTACGTC. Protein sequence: CAISDQAGGEQYV.